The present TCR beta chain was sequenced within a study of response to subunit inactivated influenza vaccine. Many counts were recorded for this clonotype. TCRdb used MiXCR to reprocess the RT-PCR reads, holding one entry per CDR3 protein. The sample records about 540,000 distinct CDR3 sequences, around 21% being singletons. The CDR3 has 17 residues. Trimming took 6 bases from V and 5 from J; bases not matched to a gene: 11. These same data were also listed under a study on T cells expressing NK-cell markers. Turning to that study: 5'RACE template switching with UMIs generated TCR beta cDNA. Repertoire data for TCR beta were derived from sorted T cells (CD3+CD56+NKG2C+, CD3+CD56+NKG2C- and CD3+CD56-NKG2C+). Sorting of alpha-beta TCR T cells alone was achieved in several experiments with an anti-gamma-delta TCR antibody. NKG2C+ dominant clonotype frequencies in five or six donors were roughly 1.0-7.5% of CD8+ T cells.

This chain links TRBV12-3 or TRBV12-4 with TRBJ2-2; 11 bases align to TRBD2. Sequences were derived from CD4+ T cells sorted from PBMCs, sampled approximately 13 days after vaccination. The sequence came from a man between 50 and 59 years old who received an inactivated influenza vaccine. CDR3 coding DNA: TGTGCCAGCAGAGAACCGGGACTAGCGGTCGCAACCGGGGAGCTGTTTTTT. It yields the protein CASREPGLAVATGELFF.